The TCR beta chain under discussion was sequenced for a study of blood T cell repertoires in COVID-19. Study-level information: COVID-19 samples, acute and convalescent, were from the United States, Italy and Spain. T cells, B-cell-depleted T cells, or PBMCs provided the cDNA or gDNA that served as material.

The CDR3 totals 15 residues. V lost 4 bases and J 0 bases, leaving 10 bases between the germline ends. Germline CDR1 reads KGHSH; CDR2 reads LQKENI. Per the authors' pipeline: Estimated nucleated cell counts came from reference gene primer amplification. Produced via immunoSEQ multiplex PCR; TCRdb's table is partial and in-frame only. From that table come the V and J calls and clone size; the DNA was used to work out D and trimming. The data contain about 15,000 clones, 70% to 90% of them singletons. This clonotype was obtained from a human donor in a cohort sampled during active COVID-19. V is TRBV18 and J is TRBJ1-3; D perhaps matches TRBD1 (6 bases). The sample taken for sequencing was peripheral blood. CDR3 in amino acids: CASSQDSISGNTIYF. The CDR3, as DNA: TGTGCCAGCTCACAGGACAGTATCTCTGGAAACACCATATATTTT.